Listed below are T cell receptor beta chains from one sample, sequenced in a study of post-analysis software for immune sequencing data. MiXCR, applied by TCRdb to the PCR reads, yields one record per CDR3 protein. Among hundreds of thousands of distinct CDR3 sequences listed, 55% to 60% were seen once. The sample was blood. The receptors come from a girl aged 2-10 years with multiple sclerosis. Each CDR3 is given with its conserved first and last residue. Fields, in order: clone size, V gene, D gene, J gene, CDR3 DNA, CDR3 protein. D genes are given only for firm matches. Clone size is not always given. Where it is, it says once, few, many or a class for expanded clones.

once,TRBV12-3/TRBV12-4,NA,TRBJ1-5,TGTGCCAGCACCCAGGAGTGGAATCAGCCCCAGCATTTT,CASTQEWNQPQHF
NA,TRBV2,NA,TRBJ1-6,TGTGCCAGCGTTGCTAGGGGCGACTCACCCCTCCACTTT,CASVARGDSPLHF
once,TRBV30,TRBD1,TRBJ2-7,TGTGCCTGGAGTGTCGCGGGACAGGATCCCTACGAGCAGTACTTC,CAWSVAGQDPYEQYF
NA,TRBV5-1,NA,TRBJ2-1,TGCGCCAGCAGCTCGCCAACCAATGAGCAGTTCTTC,CASSSPTNEQFF
NA,TRBV24-1,NA,TRBJ2-5,TGTGCCACCAGTGACCGGACTGGGGGCAACCAAGAGACCCAGTACTTC,CATSDRTGGNQETQYF
NA,TRBV20-1,TRBD2,TRBJ2-7,TGCAGTGCTAGGCCGGCGGGAGTGGCCTACGAGCAGTACTTC,CSARPAGVAYEQYF
few,TRBV24-1,TRBD1,TRBJ2-1,TGTGCCACCAGTGACCCGGGACAGGGGAGGGATGAGCAGTTCTTC,CATSDPGQGRDEQFF
NA,TRBV14,TRBD1,TRBJ2-1,TGTGCCAGCAGCCACCGGACAGGGCTTATCTATGAGCAGTTCTTC,CASSHRTGLIYEQFF
NA,TRBV5-1,NA,TRBJ1-2,TGCGCCAGCAGCTTGGCCCAATCGACGGCTAACTATGGCTACACCTTC,CASSLAQSTANYGYTF
NA,TRBV3-1,NA,TRBJ2-1,TGTGCCAGCGCGGATTCGGCCAACTACAATGAGCAGTTCTTC,CASADSANYNEQFF
NA,TRBV14,NA,TRBJ2-1,TGTGCCAGCAGCCAACACCTCAGGATGTCCTACAATGAGCAGTTCTTC,CASSQHLRMSYNEQFF
NA,TRBV15,NA,TRBJ2-7,TGTGCCACCAGCAGGGGGGATGAAATGCCCTACGAGCAGTACTTC,CATSRGDEMPYEQYF
NA,TRBV12-3/TRBV12-4,TRBD1,TRBJ1-2,TGTGCCAGCCGGACAGGGGCCAGCAACAACTATGGCTACACCTTC,CASRTGASNNYGYTF
few,TRBV12-3/TRBV12-4,NA,TRBJ2-1,TGTGCCAGCAGCTATCGGGGGAAGGGTGCACATGAGCAGTTCTTC,CASSYRGKGAHEQFF
NA,TRBV9,TRBD2,TRBJ2-1,TGTGCCAGCAGCGTAGGGCTAGCGGGCCCTTATAGCTCCTACAATGAGCAGTTCTTC,CASSVGLAGPYSSYNEQFF
NA,TRBV28,TRBD2,TRBJ2-3,TGTGCCAGCAGTTTAGAAGAGGCGGGAGTCTTGTCAGATACGCAGTATTTT,CASSLEEAGVLSDTQYF
NA,TRBV7-9,NA,TRBJ2-7,TGTGCCAGCAGAACAGGGAGTATTCACGAGCAGTACTTC,CASRTGSIHEQYF
NA,TRBV2,NA,TRBJ2-1,TGTGCCAGCAGTGAAGCGATGGTGGGGGAGCAGTTCTTC,CASSEAMVGEQFF
NA,TRBV7-2,NA,TRBJ1-2,TGTGCCAGCAGCTACGGACCCACGGGGCCCGATGGCTACACCTTC,CASSYGPTGPDGYTF
NA,TRBV7-3,TRBD2,TRBJ2-1,TGTGCCAGCAGGCAGACTAGCGGGGATTACAATGAGCAGTTCTTC,CASRQTSGDYNEQFF
NA,TRBV21-1,NA,TRBJ2-7,TGTGCCAGCAGCAAAGGGTTATACTCCTACGAGCAGTACTTC,CASSKGLYSYEQYF
few,TRBV29-1,NA,TRBJ2-3,TGCAGCGTTGAGGACAGCCTCAACACAGATACGCAGTATTTT,CSVEDSLNTDTQYF
NA,TRBV4-1,NA,TRBJ1-6,TGCGCCAGCAGGGGGTTCGAGAATTCACCCCTCCACTTT,CASRGFENSPLHF
NA,TRBV21-1,NA,TRBJ2-7,TGTGCCAACAGCAATTCCGGGACAGGTTGCGAGCAGTACTTC,CANSNSGTGCEQYF
few,TRBV10-3,TRBD1,TRBJ2-1,TGTGCCATCAGCACTAGCGGACAGGGGGGTGTAGGGCAGTTCTTC,CAISTSGQGGVGQFF
NA,TRBV12-3/TRBV12-4,TRBD2,TRBJ2-1,TGTGCCAGCAGTCCTGGGACTAGCGGGCCCACAGGATACAATGAGCAGTTCTTC,CASSPGTSGPTGYNEQFF
NA,TRBV28,TRBD1,TRBJ1-5,TGTGCCAGCAGCCCTTGGGAGGGGGCCAATCAGCCCCAGCATTTT,CASSPWEGANQPQHF
NA,TRBV12-3/TRBV12-4,NA,TRBJ2-3,TGTGCCAGCTCTTCGGACGGGGCTAGCACAGATACGCAGTATTTT,CASSSDGASTDTQYF
few,TRBV29-1,NA,TRBJ2-5,TGCAGCGCTATTCCTAGTGAAGAGACCCAGTACTTC,CSAIPSEETQYF
NA,TRBV9,TRBD1,TRBJ1-1,TGTGCCAGCAGCCCAACGACAGGGGGAGTGTCGGCTTTCTTT,CASSPTTGGVSAFF
NA,TRBV15,NA,TRBJ2-5,TGTGCCACCAGCAGAAAACCCGACCACCAAGAGACCCAGTACTTC,CATSRKPDHQETQYF
NA,TRBV29-1,NA,TRBJ2-1,TGCAGCGTTGAAGACCAGGTAACAGGGAGCTCCTACAATGAGCAGTTCTTC,CSVEDQVTGSSYNEQFF
NA,TRBV7-9,NA,TRBJ2-5,TGTGCCAGCAGCTTACAGCAGGGGGGAAGAGAGACCCAGTACTTC,CASSLQQGGRETQYF
NA,TRBV12-3/TRBV12-4,TRBD2,TRBJ2-7,TGTGCCAGCAGTCCGAGGGGGACTAGCGGTACCGAGCAGTACTTC,CASSPRGTSGTEQYF
NA,TRBV4-3,NA,TRBJ1-2,TGCGCCAGCAGCCGCAAAGGAGAAACGCTAAGAGGCTACACCTTC,CASSRKGETLRGYTF
NA,TRBV29-1,NA,TRBJ2-3,TGCAGCGTACAAGACAACACAGATACGCAGTATTTT,CSVQDNTDTQYF